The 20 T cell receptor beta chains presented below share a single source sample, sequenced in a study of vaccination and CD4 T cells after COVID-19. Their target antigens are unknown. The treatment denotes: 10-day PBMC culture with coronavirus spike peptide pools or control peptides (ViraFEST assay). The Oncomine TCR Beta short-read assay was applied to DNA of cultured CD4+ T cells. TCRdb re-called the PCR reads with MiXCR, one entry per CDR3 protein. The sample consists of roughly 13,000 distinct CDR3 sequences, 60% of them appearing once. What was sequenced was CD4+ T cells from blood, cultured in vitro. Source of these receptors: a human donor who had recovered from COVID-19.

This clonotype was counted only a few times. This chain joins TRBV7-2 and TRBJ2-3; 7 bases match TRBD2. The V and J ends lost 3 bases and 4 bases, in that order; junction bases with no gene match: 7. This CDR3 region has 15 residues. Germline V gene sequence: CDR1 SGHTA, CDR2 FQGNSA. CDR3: CASSFGGSGADTQYF. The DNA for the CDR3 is TGTGCCAGCAGCTTCGGCGGGAGTGGGGCAGATACGCAGTATTTT.

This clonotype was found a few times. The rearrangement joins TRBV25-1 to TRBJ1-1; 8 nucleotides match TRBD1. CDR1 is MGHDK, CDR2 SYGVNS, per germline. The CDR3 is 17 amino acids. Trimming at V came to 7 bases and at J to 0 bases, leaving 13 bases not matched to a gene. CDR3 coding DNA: TGTGCCAGCACCCCGGGGCAGGGGGCGGGCATGAACACTGAAGCTTTCTTT. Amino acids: CASTPGQGAGMNTEAFF. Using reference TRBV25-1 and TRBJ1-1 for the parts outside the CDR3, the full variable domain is EADIYQTPRYLVIGTGKKITLECSQTMGHDKMYWYQQDPGMELHLIHYSYGVNSTEKGDLSSESTVSRIRTEHFPLTLESARPSHTSQYLCASTPGQGAGMNTEAFFGQGTRLTVV.

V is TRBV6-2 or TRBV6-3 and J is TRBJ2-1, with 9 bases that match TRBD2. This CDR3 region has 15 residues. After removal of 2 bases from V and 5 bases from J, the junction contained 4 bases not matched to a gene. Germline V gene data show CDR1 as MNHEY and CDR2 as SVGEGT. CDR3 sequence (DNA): TGTGCCAGCAGTTACCTAAGCGGGAGGAACAATGAGCAGTTCTTC. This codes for CASSYLSGRNNEQFF.

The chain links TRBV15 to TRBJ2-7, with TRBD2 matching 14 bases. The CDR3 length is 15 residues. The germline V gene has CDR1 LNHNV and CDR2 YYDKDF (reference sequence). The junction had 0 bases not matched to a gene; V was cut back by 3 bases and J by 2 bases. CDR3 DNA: TGTGCCACCAGCAGGGGACTAGCGGGAGCCTACGAGCAGTACTTC. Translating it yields CATSRGLAGAYEQYF.

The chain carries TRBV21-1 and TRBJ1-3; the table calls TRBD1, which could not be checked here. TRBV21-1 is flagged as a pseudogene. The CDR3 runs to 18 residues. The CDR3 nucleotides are TGTGCCAGCAGCAAACACCGACAGGGTAAGAGCTCTGGAAACACCATATATTTT. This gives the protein CASSKHRQGKSSGNTIYF.

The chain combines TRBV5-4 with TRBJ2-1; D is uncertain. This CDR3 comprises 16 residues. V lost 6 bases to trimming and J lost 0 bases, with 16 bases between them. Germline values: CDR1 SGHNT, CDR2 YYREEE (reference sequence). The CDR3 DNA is TGTGCCAGCACCCCATCGAGCCTGAGCTCCTACAATGAGCAGTTCTTC. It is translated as CASTPSSLSSYNEQFF.

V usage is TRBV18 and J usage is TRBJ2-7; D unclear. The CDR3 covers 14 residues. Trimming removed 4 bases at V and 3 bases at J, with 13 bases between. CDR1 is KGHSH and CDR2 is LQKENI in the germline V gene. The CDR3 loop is CASSRAGPNYEQYF. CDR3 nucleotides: TGTGCCAGCTCACGGGCAGGCCCCAACTACGAGCAGTACTTC.

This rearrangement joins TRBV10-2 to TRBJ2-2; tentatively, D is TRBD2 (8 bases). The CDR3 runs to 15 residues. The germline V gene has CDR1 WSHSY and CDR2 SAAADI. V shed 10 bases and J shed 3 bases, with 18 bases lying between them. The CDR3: CATRGVAGHTGELFF. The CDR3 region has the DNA TGCGCCACCAGGGGGGTAGCGGGGCACACCGGGGAGCTGTTTTTT.

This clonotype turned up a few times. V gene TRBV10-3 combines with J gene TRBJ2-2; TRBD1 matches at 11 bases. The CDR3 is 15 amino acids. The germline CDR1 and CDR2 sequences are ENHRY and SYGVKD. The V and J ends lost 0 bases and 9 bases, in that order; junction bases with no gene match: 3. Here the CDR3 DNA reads TGTGCCATCAGTGAGTCCAGGACAGGGGGCTGGGAGCTGTTTTTT. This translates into CAISESRTGGWELFF.

Here the CDR3 DNA reads TGTGCCAGCAGTCAAAGACTAGCGGGAGGCTTCGAGCAGTTCTTC. It translates to CASSQRLAGGFEQFF. The chain employs TRBV27 and TRBJ2-1, with 13 bases aligning to TRBD2. The CDR3 loop spans 15 amino acids. The junction had 8 bases not matched to a gene; V was cut back by 5 bases and J by 10 bases. CDR1 and CDR2 (germline): MNHEY, SMNVEV (reference sequence).

The CDR3 nucleotides read TGTGCCAGCAGTTACGGGGCCTCGGCCAAAAACATTCAGTACTTC. Translation gives CASSYGASAKNIQYF. The chain has TRBV6-5 and TRBJ2-4; perhaps TRBD1 as D (5 bases). This CDR3 is built from 15 residues. Germline V gives CDR1 MNHEY, CDR2 SVGAGI. Trimming cost V 2 bases and J 1 base, with 9 bases left between them.

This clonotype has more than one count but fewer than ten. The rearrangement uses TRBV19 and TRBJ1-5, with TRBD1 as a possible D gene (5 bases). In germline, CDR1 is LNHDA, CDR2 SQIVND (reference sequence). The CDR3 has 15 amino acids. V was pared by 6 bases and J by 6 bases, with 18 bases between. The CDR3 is CASRNWDRGGQPQHF. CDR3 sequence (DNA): TGTGCCAGTAGAAATTGGGACCGGGGAGGTCAGCCCCAGCATTTT.

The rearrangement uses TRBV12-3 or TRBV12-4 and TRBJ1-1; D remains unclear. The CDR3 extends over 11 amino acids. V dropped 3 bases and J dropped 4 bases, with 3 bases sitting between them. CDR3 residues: CASSFSTEAFF. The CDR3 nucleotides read TGTGCCAGCAGTTTCAGCACTGAAGCTTTCTTT.

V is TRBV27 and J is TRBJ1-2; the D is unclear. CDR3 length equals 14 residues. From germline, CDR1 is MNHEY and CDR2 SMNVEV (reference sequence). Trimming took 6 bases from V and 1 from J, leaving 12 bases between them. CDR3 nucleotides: TGTGCCAGCAGGGGGAGGGATAGTAACTATGGCTACACCTTC. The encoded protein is CASRGRDSNYGYTF.

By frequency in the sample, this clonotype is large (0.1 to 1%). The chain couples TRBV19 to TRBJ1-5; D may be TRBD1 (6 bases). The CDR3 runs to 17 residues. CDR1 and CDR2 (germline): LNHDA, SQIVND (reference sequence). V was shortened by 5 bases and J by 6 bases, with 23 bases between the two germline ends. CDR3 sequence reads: CASSPEPSGVWGQPQHF. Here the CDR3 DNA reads TGTGCCAGTAGTCCCGAACCCTCAGGGGTTTGGGGTCAGCCCCAGCATTTT.

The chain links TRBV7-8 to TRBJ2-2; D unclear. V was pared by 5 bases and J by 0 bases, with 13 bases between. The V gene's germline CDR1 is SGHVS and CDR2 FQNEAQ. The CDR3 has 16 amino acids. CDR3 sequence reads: CASSPRGRANTGELFF. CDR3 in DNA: TGTGCCAGCAGCCCCAGAGGCCGAGCGAACACCGGGGAGCTGTTTTTT. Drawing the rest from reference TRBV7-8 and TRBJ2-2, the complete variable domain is GAGVSQSPRYKVAKRGQDVALRCDPISGHVSLFWYQQALGQGPEFLTYFQNEAQLDKSGLPSDRFFAERPEGSVSTLKIQRTQQEDSAVYLCASSPRGRANTGELFFGEGSRLTVL.

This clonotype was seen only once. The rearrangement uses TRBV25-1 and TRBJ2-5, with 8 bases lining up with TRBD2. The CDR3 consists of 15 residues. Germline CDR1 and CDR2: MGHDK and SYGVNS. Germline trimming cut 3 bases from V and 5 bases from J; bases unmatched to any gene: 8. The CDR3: CASSDGQRERETQYF. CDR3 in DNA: TGTGCCAGCAGTGATGGGCAGCGGGAGAGGGAGACCCAGTACTTC.

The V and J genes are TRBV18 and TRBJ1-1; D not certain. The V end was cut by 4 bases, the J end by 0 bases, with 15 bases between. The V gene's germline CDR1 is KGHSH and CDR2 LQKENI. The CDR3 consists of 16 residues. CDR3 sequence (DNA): TGTGCCAGCTCACAAACAATACCCAGCCTGAACACTGAAGCTTTCTTT. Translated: CASSQTIPSLNTEAFF.

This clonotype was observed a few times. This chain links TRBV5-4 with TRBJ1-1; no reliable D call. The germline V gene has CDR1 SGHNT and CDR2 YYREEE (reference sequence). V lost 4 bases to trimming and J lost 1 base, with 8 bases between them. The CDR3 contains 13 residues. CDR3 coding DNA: TGTGCCAGCAGCCGATCTCCGAACACTGAAGCTTTCTTT. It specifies CASSRSPNTEAFF.

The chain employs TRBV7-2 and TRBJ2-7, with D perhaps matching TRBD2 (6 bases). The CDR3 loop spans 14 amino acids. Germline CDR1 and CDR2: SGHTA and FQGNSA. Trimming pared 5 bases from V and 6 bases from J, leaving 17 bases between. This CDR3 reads CASSPGLRDREQYF. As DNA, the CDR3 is TGTGCCAGCAGCCCGGGACTGAGGGACCGCGAGCAGTACTTC.